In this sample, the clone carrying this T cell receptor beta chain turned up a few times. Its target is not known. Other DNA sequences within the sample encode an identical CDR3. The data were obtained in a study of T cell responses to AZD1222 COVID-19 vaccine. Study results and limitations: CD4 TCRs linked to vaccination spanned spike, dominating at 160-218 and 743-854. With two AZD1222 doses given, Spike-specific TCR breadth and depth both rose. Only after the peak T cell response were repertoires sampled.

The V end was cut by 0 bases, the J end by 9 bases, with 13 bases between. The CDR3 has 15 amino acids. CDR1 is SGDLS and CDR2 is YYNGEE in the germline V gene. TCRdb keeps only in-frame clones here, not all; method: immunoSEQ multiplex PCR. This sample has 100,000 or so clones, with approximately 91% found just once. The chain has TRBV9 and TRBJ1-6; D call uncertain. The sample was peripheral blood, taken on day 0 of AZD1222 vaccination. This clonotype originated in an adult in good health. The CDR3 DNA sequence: TGTGCCAGCAGCGTAGGGGCAGGAGAGGGTTCACCCCTCCACTTT. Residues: CASSVGAGEGSPLHF. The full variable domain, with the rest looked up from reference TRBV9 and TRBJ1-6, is DSGVTQTPKHLITATGQRVTLRCSPRSGDLSVYWYQQSLDQGLQFLIQYYNGEERAKGNILERFSAQQFPDLHSELNLSSLELGDSALYFCASSVGAGEGSPLHFGNGTRLTVT.